This T cell receptor beta chain came from a study of cytomegalovirus exposure and HLA in healthy donors. The PCR ran on 60 Vbeta and 13 Jbeta primers. This table comes from immunoSEQ multiplex PCR, and its TCRdb copy is limited to in-frame clones, with some not included. The sample contains 120,000 to 150,000 clones, approximately 79% of which appear only once. From germline, CDR1 is SGHVS and CDR2 FNYEAQ. This CDR3 contains 15 residues. V lost 5 bases, J lost 8 bases, and 19 bases lay in between. The source is a female donor in good health and CMV-seronegative. The V gene is TRBV7-6, the J gene TRBJ2-1; TRBD2 might be the D (6 bases). Material for sequencing was PBMCs. DNA for the CDR3: TGTGCCAGCAGCCCAGGACTAACCTATAGCGATGAGCAGTTCTTC. Amino acid sequence: CASSPGLTYSDEQFF.